The 2 T cell receptor beta chains below were found in one sample sequenced in a study of blood T cell repertoires in COVID-19. Sequencing used immunoSEQ multiplex PCR; TCRdb keeps in-frame clones, though not all of them. The sample comprises about 240,000 clones, more than 75% of which are singletons, and roughly 3.3% rests with the top ten. Sequencing was performed on PBMCs or T cells enriched from blood (not recorded which). The receptor source for this set is a middle-aged woman with acute COVID-19.

The V gene is TRBV13, the J gene TRBJ1-6, with a tentative D call TRBD1 (5 bases). CDR3 size: 14 residues. Germline assignment: CDR1 PRHDT and CDR2 FYEKMQ (reference sequence). Trimming cost V 4 bases and J 10 bases, with 14 bases left between them. The CDR3 region is CASSSIQGWSPLHF. Written as DNA, the CDR3 is TGTGCCAGCAGCTCGATCCAGGGTTGGTCACCCCTCCACTTT. Variable domain in full (rest from reference TRBV13 and TRBJ1-6): AAGVIQSPRHLIKEKRETATLKCYPIPRHDTVYWYQQGPGQDPQFLISFYEKMQSDKGSIPDRFSAQQFSDYHSELNMSSLELGDSALYFCASSSIQGWSPLHFGNGTRLTVT.

This clone was counted between two and nine times. The chain is built from TRBV11-2 and TRBJ1-6, with a tentative D call TRBD1 (5 bases). Germline CDR1 and CDR2: SGHAT and FQNNGV. The CDR3 length is 13 residues. The V gene lost 5 bases and the J gene lost 7 bases, with 9 bases spanning the gap. CDR3 DNA: TGTGCCAGCAGCAGGGGTTGGAATTCACCCCTCCACTTT. This gives the protein CASSRGWNSPLHF.